The 12 T cell receptor beta chains given below trace back to one sample, sequenced in a study of blood T cell repertoires in COVID-19. Here immunoSEQ multiplex PCR was the method, and the copy in TCRdb shows in-frame clones only, minus some. The sample holds about 100,000 clones; about 80% are singletons and the top ten take approximately 31%. Input material: peripheral blood. All receptors come from a man in his 70s with active or convalescent COVID-19.

In DNA form, the CDR3 reads TGTGCCAGCAGCCCAGGGCCCTGGAGCTCTGGAAACACCATATATTTT. Protein product: CASSPGPWSSGNTIYF. The V and J genes are TRBV7-8 and TRBJ1-3; weak D call: TRBD1 (5 bases). The CDR3 runs to 16 residues. Germline V gene sequence: CDR1 SGHVS, CDR2 FQNEAQ. Trimming shortened V by 5 bases and J by 0 bases, and 14 bases separated the two germline ends.

The chain combines TRBV2 with TRBJ2-3; D is perhaps TRBD2 (5 bases). The V end was cut by 7 bases, the J end by 7 bases, with 6 bases between. Germline V gene lookup returns CDR1 SNHLY and CDR2 FYNNEI. This CDR3 has 10 amino acids. As DNA, the CDR3 is TGTGCCAGCACGGGATATACGCAGTATTTT. Its translation is CASTGYTQYF.

This rearrangement joins TRBV12-5 to TRBJ2-7, with 7 bases identical to TRBD1. V gave up 0 bases and J gave up 0 bases; unmatched junction bases: 5. Germline lookup yields CDR1 LGHNT and CDR2 FRNRAP. The CDR3 is made up of 16 amino acids. The DNA of the CDR3 is TGTGCTAGTGGTTTGGTAGGGGCAGGGGGCTCCTACGAGCAGTACTTC. Translated, it gives CASGLVGAGGSYEQYF.

This clone has just one count. The V and J genes are TRBV5-6 and TRBJ1-2; TRBD1 matches 8 bases. The CDR3 has 15 residues. The trim removed 2 bases at V and 7 bases at J, leaving 10 bases unmatched. CDR1 is SGHDT and CDR2 is YYEEEE in the germline V gene. CDR3 sequence (DNA): TGTGCCAGCAGCTTAATTTACCAGGGGGCTTTTGGCTACACCTTC. Translated, it gives CASSLIYQGAFGYTF. Looking up the rest from reference TRBV5-6 and TRBJ1-2 gives the full variable domain: DAGVTQSPTHLIKTRGQQVTLRCSPKSGHDTVSWYQQALGQGPQFIFQYYEEEERQRGNFPDRFSGHQFPNYSSELNVNALLLGDSALYLCASSLIYQGAFGYTFGSGTRLTVV.

This sequence joins TRBV28 and TRBJ2-1, with no clear D. The V and J ends lost 6 bases and 4 bases respectively, with 16 bases between them. In germline, CDR1 is MDHEN, CDR2 SYDVKM. The CDR3 is made up of 15 amino acids. The CDR3 reads CASRGELGLYNEQFF. CDR3 sequence (DNA): TGTGCCAGCAGAGGCGAGCTCGGGTTATACAATGAGCAGTTCTTC. The variable domain in full, with the rest retrieved from reference TRBV28 and TRBJ2-1, is DVKVTQSSRYLVKRTGEKVFLECVQDMDHENMFWYRQDPGLGLRLIYFSYDVKMKEKGDIPEGYSVSREKKERFSLILESASTNQTSMYLCASRGELGLYNEQFFGPGTRLTVL.

This clone turned up a few times. The rearrangement joins TRBV9 to TRBJ1-4; no reliable D call. The germline CDR1 and CDR2 sequences are SGDLS and YYNGEE. The CDR3 length is 14 residues. V dropped 4 bases and J dropped 6 bases, with 13 bases sitting between them. CDR3 bases: TGTGCCAGCAGCATTGGGATAGCGGATGAAAAACTGTTTTTT. This codes for CASSIGIADEKLFF.

This chain connects TRBV5-4 to TRBJ2-5, with D possibly being TRBD1 (6 bases). CDR1 is SGHNT, CDR2 YYREEE, per germline (reference sequence). V was cut by 0 bases and J by 5 bases, with 11 bases left in between. CDR3 length equals 14 residues. CDR3 residues: CASSLAGARETQYF. CDR3 sequence (DNA): TGTGCCAGCAGCTTGGCAGGGGCTCGGGAGACCCAGTACTTC.

V usage is TRBV19 and J usage is TRBJ2-1; D might be TRBD1 (7 bases). The CDR3 is 15 residues long. V shed 9 bases and J shed 4 bases, with 19 bases lying between them. Germline CDR1 LNHDA, CDR2 SQIVND (reference sequence). The CDR3 is CASGPRDSPYNEQFF. DNA for the CDR3: TGTGCCAGCGGGCCGCGGGACAGCCCGTACAATGAGCAGTTCTTC. Filled out from reference TRBV19 and TRBJ2-1, the complete variable domain reads DGGITQSPKYLFRKEGQNVTLSCEQNLNHDAMYWYRQDPGQGLRLIYYSQIVNDFQKGDIAEGYSVSREKKESFPLTVTSAQKNPTAFYLCASGPRDSPYNEQFFGPGTRLTVL.

The genes are TRBV19 and TRBJ2-2, with D perhaps matching TRBD2 (5 bases). The CDR3 is 14 amino acids. The V end was cut by 1 base, the J end by 8 bases, with 11 bases between. Germline loops: CDR1 LNHDA, CDR2 SQIVND (reference sequence). CDR3 coding DNA: TGTGCCAGTAGTATAGCACACCCGGGGGGGGAGCTGTTTTTT. Encoded protein: CASSIAHPGGELFF.

V usage is TRBV3-1 (or the pseudogene TRBV3-2) and J usage is TRBJ2-1; TRBD1 aligns across 7 bases. There are 14 residues in the CDR3. The junction had 5 bases not matched to a gene; V was cut back by 1 base and J by 8 bases. Germline loops: CDR1 LGHDT, CDR2 YNNKEL (reference sequence). In nucleotides, the CDR3 is TGTGCCAGCAGCCAAGGACAGGGTTGGGATGAGCAGTTCTTC. Its protein is CASSQGQGWDEQFF.

This chain connects TRBV2 to TRBJ2-1, with TRBD2 matching 11 bases. This CDR3 has 15 amino acids. In germline, CDR1 is SNHLY, CDR2 FYNNEI. V lost 7 bases to trimming and J lost 4 bases; unmatched junction nucleotides: 6. In DNA form, the CDR3 reads TGTGCCAGCAAGCCGGGACTAGCGGAGTACAATGAGCAGTTCTTC. Protein: CASKPGLAEYNEQFF.

This clone was counted only a few times. The chain joins TRBV4-1 to TRBJ1-1, with D possibly TRBD1 on 5 matching bases. CDR3 length: 15 amino acids. The V end lost 1 base, the J end lost 4 bases, and 13 bases lay between the germline ends. Germline V gene sequence: CDR1 MGHRA, CDR2 YSYEKL. CDR3 in amino acids: CASSQAPGHFTEAFF. CDR3 coding DNA: TGCGCCAGCAGCCAAGCCCCCGGACACTTCACTGAAGCTTTCTTT.